The T cell receptor (beta chain) described here comes from a study of beta chain features in type 1 diabetes. This clone was counted ten times or more. Germline CDR1 LGHNA, CDR2 YSLEER. The CDR3 runs to 17 residues. V was cut by 0 bases and J by 2 bases, with 13 bases left in between. Expressed TCRB transcripts were sequenced because the isolated RNA had all been reverse transcribed beforehand. Here immunoSEQ multiplex PCR was the method, and the copy in TCRdb shows in-frame clones only, minus some. Of under 200,000 clones in the sample, about 8.5% are singletons; the top ten hold 0.55% to 0.75%. The rearrangement uses TRBV4-3 and TRBJ2-2; D is unresolved. This receptor was taken from a man aged 18 to 30 in good health. Material: central memory CD4+ T cells from blood. CDR3 coding DNA: TGCGCCAGCAGCCAAGATTTCCACGCAGTAAACACCGGGGAGCTGTTTTTT. Residues: CASSQDFHAVNTGELFF.